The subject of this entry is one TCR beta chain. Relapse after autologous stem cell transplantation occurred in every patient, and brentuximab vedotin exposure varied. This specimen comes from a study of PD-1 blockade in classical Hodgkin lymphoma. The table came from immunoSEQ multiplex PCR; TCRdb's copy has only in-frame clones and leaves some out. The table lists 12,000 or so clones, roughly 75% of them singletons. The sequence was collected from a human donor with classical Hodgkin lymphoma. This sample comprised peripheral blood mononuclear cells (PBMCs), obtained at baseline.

The CDR3 spells CASSLSALGRRGYTF. CDR3 sequence (DNA): TGTGCCAGCAGCTTGTCGGCCTTGGGGCGTCGTGGCTACACCTTC. This chain joins TRBV5-4 and TRBJ1-2; tentatively, D is TRBD1 (5 bases). V dropped 1 base and J dropped 7 bases, with 17 bases sitting between them. The CDR3 runs to 15 residues. Germline CDR1 reads SGHNT; CDR2 reads YYREEE (reference sequence).